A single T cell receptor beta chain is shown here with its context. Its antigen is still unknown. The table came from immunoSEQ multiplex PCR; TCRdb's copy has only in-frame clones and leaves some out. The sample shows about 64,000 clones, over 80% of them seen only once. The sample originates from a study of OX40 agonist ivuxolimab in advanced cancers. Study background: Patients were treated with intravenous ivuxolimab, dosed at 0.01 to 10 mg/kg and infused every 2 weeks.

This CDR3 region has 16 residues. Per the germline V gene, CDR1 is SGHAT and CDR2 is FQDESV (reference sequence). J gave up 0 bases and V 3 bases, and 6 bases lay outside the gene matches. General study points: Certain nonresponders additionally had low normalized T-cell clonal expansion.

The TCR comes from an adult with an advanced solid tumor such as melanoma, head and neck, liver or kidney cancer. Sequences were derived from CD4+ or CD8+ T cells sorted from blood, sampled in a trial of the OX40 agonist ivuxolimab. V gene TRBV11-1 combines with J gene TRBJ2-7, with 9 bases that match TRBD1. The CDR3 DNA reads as TGTGCCAGCAGCTTTATCCGGGACAGGGTCTCCTACGAGCAGTACTTC. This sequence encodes CASSFIRDRVSYEQYF. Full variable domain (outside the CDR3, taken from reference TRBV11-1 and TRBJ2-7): EAEVAQSPRYKITEKSQAVAFWCDPISGHATLYWYRQILGQGPELLVQFQDESVVDDSQLPKDRFSAERLKGVDSTLKIQPAELGDSAMYLCASSFIRDRVSYEQYFGPGTRLTVT.